Included here is one T cell receptor beta chain sequence, with context. The data are from a study of cytomegalovirus exposure and HLA in healthy donors. Sequencing used immunoSEQ multiplex PCR; TCRdb keeps in-frame clones, though not all of them. The sample shows approximately 160,000 clones, roughly nine tenths of them seen only once. J gave up 4 bases and V 4 bases, and 6 bases lay outside the gene matches. This CDR3 has 15 residues. CDR1 SGHDN and CDR2 FVKESK come from the germline V gene. The V call is TRBV14, the J call TRBJ2-1; 8 bases are shared with TRBD2. The sample comprised PBMCs. This TCR was recovered from a woman aged 18-35 years in good health and CMV-seropositive. CDR3 region: CASSPGQRGYNEQFF. The CDR3, as DNA: TGTGCCAGCAGCCCGGGTCAGCGGGGGTACAATGAGCAGTTCTTC.